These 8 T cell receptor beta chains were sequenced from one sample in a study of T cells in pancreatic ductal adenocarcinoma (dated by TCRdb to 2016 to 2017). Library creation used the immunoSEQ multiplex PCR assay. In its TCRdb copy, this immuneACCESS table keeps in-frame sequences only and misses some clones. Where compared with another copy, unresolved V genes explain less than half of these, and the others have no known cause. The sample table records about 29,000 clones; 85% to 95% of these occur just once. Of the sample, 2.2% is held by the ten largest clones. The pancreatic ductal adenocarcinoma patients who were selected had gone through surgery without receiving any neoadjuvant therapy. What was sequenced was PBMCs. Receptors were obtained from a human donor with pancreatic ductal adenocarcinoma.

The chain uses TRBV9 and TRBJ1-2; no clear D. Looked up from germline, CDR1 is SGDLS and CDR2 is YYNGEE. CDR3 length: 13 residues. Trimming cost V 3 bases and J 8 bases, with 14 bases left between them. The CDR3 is CASSAQITAGYTF. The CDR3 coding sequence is TGTGCCAGCAGCGCCCAAATTACAGCGGGCTACACCTTC.

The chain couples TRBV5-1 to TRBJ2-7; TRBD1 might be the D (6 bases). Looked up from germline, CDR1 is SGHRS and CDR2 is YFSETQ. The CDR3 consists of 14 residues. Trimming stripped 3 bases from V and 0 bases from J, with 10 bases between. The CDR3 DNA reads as TGCGCCAGCAGCTGGGGACAAAGCTCCTACGAGCAGTACTTC. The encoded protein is CASSWGQSSYEQYF. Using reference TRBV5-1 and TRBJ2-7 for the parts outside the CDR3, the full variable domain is KAGVTQTPRYLIKTRGQQVTLSCSPISGHRSVSWYQQTPGQGLQFLFEYFSETQRNKGNFPGRFSGRQFSNSRSEMNVSTLELGDSALYLCASSWGQSSYEQYFGPGTRLTVT.

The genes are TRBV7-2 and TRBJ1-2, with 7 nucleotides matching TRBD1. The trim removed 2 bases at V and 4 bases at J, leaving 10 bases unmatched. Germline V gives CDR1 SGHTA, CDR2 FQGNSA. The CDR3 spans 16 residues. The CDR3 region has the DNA TGTGCCAGCAGCTTAAGTTGGGACAGAGGAATCTATGGCTACACCTTC. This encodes CASSLSWDRGIYGYTF.

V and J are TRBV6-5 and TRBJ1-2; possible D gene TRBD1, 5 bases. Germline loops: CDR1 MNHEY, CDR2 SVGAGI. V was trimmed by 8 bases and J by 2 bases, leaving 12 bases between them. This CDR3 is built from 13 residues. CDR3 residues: CASARGTNYGYTF. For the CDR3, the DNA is TGTGCCAGCGCCCGGGGGACCAACTATGGCTACACCTTC.

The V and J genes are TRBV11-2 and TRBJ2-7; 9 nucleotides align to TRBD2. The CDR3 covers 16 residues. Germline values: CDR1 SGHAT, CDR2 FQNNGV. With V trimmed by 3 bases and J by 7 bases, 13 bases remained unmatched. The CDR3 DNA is TGTGCCAGCAGCTTCACACTAGCGGGCCAGCCGGGGGAGCAGTACTTC. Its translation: CASSFTLAGQPGEQYF.

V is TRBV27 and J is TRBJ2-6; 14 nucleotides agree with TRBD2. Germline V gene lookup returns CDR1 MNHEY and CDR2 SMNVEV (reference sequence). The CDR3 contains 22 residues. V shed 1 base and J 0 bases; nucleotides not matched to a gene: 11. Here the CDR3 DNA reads TGTGCCAGCAGTTTATACGCAGGACTAGCGGGAGGTGTTCGCTCTGGGGCCAACGTCCTGACTTTC. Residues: CASSLYAGLAGGVRSGANVLTF.

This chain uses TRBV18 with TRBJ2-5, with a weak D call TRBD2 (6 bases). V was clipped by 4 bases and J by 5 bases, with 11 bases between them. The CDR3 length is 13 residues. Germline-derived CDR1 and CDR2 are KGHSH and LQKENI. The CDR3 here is CASSRGLGETQYF. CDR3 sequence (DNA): TGTGCCAGCTCACGGGGACTTGGGGAGACCCAGTACTTC.

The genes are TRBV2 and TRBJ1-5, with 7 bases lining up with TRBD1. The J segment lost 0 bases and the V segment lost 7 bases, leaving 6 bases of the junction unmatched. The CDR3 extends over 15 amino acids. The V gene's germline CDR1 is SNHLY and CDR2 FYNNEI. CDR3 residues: CASTTGTDSNQPQHF. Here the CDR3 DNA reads TGTGCCAGCACGACCGGGACAGATAGCAATCAGCCCCAGCATTTT.